This T cell receptor beta chain appears in the sequencing data of a study of technical replicates of blood from a few donors. The method was immunoSEQ multiplex PCR; TCRdb's version includes in-frame clones alone and lacks a portion of them. The sample records 80,000 to 95,000 clones, approximately 94% being singletons. Deletions cut 6 bases from V and 7 bases from J, with 19 bases between. This CDR3 has 14 amino acids. Germline loops: CDR1 MNHEY, CDR2 SVGAGI. The sequencing sample was made of T cells isolated from PBMCs. The receptor was derived from a human donor in good health. This rearrangement joins TRBV6-5 to TRBJ2-7, with TRBD1 as a possible D gene (6 bases). CDR3 protein: CASSRTAPEGEQYF. CDR3 DNA sequence: TGTGCCAGCAGCAGGACAGCCCCCGAGGGAGAGCAGTACTTC.